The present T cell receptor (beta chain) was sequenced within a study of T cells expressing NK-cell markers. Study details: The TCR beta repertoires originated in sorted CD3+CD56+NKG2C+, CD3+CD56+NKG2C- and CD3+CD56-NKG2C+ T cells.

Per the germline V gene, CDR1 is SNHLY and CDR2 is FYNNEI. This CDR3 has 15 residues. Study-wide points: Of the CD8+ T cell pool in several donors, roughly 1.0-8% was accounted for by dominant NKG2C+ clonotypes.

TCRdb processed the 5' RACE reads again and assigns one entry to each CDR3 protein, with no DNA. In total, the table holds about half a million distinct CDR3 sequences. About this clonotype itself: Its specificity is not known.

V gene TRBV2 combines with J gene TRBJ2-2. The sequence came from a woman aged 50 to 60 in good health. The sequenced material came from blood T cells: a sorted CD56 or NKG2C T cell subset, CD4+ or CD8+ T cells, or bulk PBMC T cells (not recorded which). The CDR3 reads CASSEEWILGGELFF.